This T cell receptor beta chain came from a study of shared clonotypes between healthy human individuals. Study context: Those who served as donors were a couple of women and three men between the ages of 18 and 49. The study used three CD4 naive, three CD4 memory, two CD8 naive and one CD8 memory plate per donor. Broader study findings: Inspection by rarefaction showed sorted-subset sequencing to be incomplete despite large depth.

Some clones are missing from TCRdb's copy, which holds only in-frame ones; the method was immunoSEQ multiplex PCR. The table records about 2.1 million clones, 85% to 95% of them present only once. CD45RO-negative cells were positively selected for CCR7, leaving out terminally differentiated effector memory CD45RA+ cells. This CDR3 spans 15 amino acids. Germline CDR1 KGHSH, CDR2 LQKENI. V lost 3 bases and J 2 bases, leaving 14 bases between the germline ends. A remark on this clone: The antigen remains undetermined.

The chain is built from TRBV18 and TRBJ2-7; D is undetermined. The clonotype was recovered from a man between 18 and 29 years old in good health. Some clones in this sample may be carry-over from other donors' samples. The sequencing input was naive CD8+ T cells from PBMCs. CDR3 coding DNA: TGTGCCAGCTCACCGCTGGCTGACGGTCCCTACGAGCAGTACTTC. Amino acid sequence: CASSPLADGPYEQYF.